Reported below is one T cell receptor (beta chain). This clonotype was seen many times. No antigen is known for it. No per-base quality is available; no much larger clone lies one base away. This specimen comes from a study of T cells in Graves' hyperthyroidism and ophthalmopathy (dated by TCRdb to the late 2010s). At the level of the whole study: Peripheral blood samples were taken at initial diagnosis, before any treatment was given. TCR V-J signatures able to tell the groups apart were searched for in a discovery cohort of 100 patients, of whom about 40 had Graves' ophthalmopathy and roughly 58 had stable Graves' hyperthyroidism. Prospective prediction of ophthalmopathy was tested in an independent validation cohort of 18 hyperthyroidism patients and 17 patients who later progressed to ophthalmopathy. The 75 to 100 discovery patients were randomly split 7:3 into training and test sets. In more than 5 Graves' hyperthyroidism patients, the study also compared T-cell repertoires from thyroid tissue with T-cell repertoires from blood. After blood sampling, hyperthyroidism patients were treated with methimazole at a starting dose of 30 mg daily, and ophthalmopathy patients were treated with high-dose intravenous methylprednisolone. The paper reports TCR Vbeta CDR3 sequencing of more than 120 peripheral blood samples: around 45 ophthalmopathy, about 75 hyperthyroidism and some 17 progressor patients.

The TCR beta CDR3 regions were amplified from the RNA transcripts. A first-round RT-PCR of the TCR CDR3 used the HTBI primer set with the Qiagen OneStep RT-PCR kit. Libraries were constructed in a second round of multiplex PCR, after which size selection and purification were performed. Paired-end sequencing of the libraries was performed with 100 bp reads on an Illumina HiSeq2000. The published analysis was carried out like this. SOAPnuke was used to process the raw data, removing reads that contained adapters or uncalled bases, had a mean Phred below 15, or lacked an exact match to the constant primer or identifier. High-quality paired reads were merged using COPE v1.2.5, and each unique nucleotide sequence was defined as a clonotype. MiTCR v1.1 was used to align the clonotypes against IMGT TRBV, TRBD and TRBJ reference segments. Only V-J combinations with frequency above 0.0001, covering 99.2% of repertoires, were analysed. The TCS score was defined as the ratio of F50 (clonal expansion) to E x V (chaos), calculated using BLOSUM62-based TCRdist between CDR3 peptides within each V-J. Welch's t-statistics and random forest reduced 514 V-J features to 13, which were used in a naive Bayes classifier (R e1071). TCRdb took the public reads, trimmed them with fastp at Q25, ran MiXCR for clone calling and kept in-frame beta chains. Rows merge per CDR3 protein into single entries with the most common DNA and genes. The V and J calls reflect TCRdb's pipeline rather than the authors' work. For this sample there are approximately 380,000 distinct CDR3 sequences; 11% to 15% appear just once. In total, the top ten clones hold 25% to 30% of the sample.

Moderately to severely active disease, a Clinical Activity Score of at least 3, a NOSPECS grade of at least 4, and a duration under 3 months were present in ophthalmopathy patients. Patients with uncontrolled infections, other autoimmune diseases, pregnancy or lactation were excluded. Diagnoses were based on clinical symptoms, serum thyroxine and TRAb, thyroid ultrasound and orbital computed tomography. Ficoll-Paque density gradient centrifugation was used to isolate PBMCs from 10 ml of fresh peripheral blood. Total RNA was extracted using Trizol reagent, and RNA quality was assessed on an Agilent 2100 Bioanalyzer. Overall results and qualifications from the work: A 13 V-J signature model separated ophthalmopathy from stable hyperthyroidism, with 87.88% sensitivity and around 84% specificity in cross-validation and 80%/75% in testing. No statistical method was used to fix the sample size in advance, and group allocation was not hidden from the investigators. In validation, the model predicted progression to ophthalmopathy a median of roughly 6.5 months before onset, with roughly 70% sensitivity and just under 75% specificity. Most expanded thyroid clonotypes (frequency above 0.001) were also found in blood, which suggests that blood repertoires may mirror thyroid immune responses.

Sequences KGHDR (CDR1) and SFDVKD (CDR2) are obtained from the germline V gene. V loses 4 bases at its end and J loses 4 bases; junction bases beyond the gene matches: 6. Spanning cysteine to phenylalanine, the CDR3 consists of 15 amino acids. Of all the DNA, just the CDR3 is kept, 45 bases in frame from base 1. The origin of this receptor is a man aged 45-65 years with Graves' ophthalmopathy. The receptor chain draws on TRBV24-1 and TRBJ2-5, and 9 bases in between align with TRBD1. Sequencing was performed on blood. The CDR3 corresponds to CATSDPTGGGETQYF. The DNA sequence is as follows: TGTGCCACCAGTGACCCTACAGGGGGCGGAGAGACCCAGTACTTC.